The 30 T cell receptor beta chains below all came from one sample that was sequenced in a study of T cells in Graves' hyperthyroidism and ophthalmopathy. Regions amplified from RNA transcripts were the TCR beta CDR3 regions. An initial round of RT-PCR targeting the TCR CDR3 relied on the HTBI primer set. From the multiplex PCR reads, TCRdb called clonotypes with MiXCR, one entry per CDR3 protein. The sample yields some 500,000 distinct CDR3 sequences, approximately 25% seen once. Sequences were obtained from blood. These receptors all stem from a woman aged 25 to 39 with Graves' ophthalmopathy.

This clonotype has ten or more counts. CDR3 loop: CASSRQGKTEAFF. CDR3 bases: TGTGCCAGCAGCCGACAGGGAAAGACTGAAGCTTTCTTT. The V and J genes are TRBV2 and TRBJ1-1; 7 bases line up with TRBD1. The length of the CDR3 is 13 residues. V trimming: 6 bases; J trimming: 5 bases; junction bases outside the gene matches: 6. Looked up from germline, CDR1 is SNHLY and CDR2 is FYNNEI.

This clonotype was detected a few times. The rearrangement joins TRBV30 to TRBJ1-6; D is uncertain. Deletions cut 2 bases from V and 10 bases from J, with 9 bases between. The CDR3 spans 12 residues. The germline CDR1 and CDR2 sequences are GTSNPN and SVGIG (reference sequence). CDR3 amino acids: CAWSLVGSPLHF. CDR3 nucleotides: TGTGCCTGGAGTTTGGTGGGATCACCCCTCCACTTT.

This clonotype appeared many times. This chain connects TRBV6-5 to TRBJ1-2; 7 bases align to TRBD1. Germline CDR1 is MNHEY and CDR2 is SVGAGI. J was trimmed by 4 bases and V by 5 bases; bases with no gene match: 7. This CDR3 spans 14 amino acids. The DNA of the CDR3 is TGTGCCAGCAGTCGAGGGGGCGGGAGCTATGGCTACACCTTC. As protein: CASSRGGGSYGYTF.

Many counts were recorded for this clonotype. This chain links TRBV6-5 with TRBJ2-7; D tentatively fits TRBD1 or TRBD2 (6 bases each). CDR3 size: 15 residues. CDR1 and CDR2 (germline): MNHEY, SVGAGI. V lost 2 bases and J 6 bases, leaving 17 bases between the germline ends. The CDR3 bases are TGTGCCAGCAGTTACGGAACTCCGGGGGCCGGCGAGCAGTACTTC. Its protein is CASSYGTPGAGEQYF.

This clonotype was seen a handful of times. The CDR3 sequence: CASSYEQGWSPLHF. As DNA, the CDR3 is TGTGCCAGCAGTTACGAGCAGGGATGGTCACCCCTCCACTTT. This chain links TRBV6-2 or TRBV6-3 with TRBJ1-6, with a weak D call TRBD1 (5 bases). This CDR3 comprises 14 residues. In germline, CDR1 is MNHEY, CDR2 SVGEGT. V was clipped by 2 bases and J by 10 bases, with 12 bases between them.

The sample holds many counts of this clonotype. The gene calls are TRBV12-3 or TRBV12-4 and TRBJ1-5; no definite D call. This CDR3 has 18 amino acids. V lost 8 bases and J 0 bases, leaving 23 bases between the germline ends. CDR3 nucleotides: TGTGCCAGCGGCGCGGGCGAGAGCGGTTCTTATAGCAATCAGCCCCAGCATTTT. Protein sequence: CASGAGESGSYSNQPQHF.

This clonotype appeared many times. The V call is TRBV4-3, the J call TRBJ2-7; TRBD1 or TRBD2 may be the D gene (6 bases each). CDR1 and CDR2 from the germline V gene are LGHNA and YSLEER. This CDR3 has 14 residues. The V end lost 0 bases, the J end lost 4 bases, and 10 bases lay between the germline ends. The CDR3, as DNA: TGCGCCAGCAGCCAAGATGGGGGGCAATACGAGCAGTACTTC. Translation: CASSQDGGQYEQYF.

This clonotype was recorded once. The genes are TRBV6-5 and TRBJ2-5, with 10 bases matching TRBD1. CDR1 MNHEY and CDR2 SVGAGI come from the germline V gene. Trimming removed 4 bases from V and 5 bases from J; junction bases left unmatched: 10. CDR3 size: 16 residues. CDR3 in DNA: TGTGCCAGCAGTTCTTTCCGACAGGGGGCTCGTGAGACCCAGTACTTC. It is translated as CASSSFRQGARETQYF.

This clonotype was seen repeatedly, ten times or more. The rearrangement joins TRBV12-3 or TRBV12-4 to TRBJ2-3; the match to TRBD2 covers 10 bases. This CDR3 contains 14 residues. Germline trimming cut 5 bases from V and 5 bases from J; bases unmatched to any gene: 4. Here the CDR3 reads CASSDSGGIDTQYF. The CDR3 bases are TGTGCCAGCAGTGATAGCGGGGGGATAGATACGCAGTATTTT.

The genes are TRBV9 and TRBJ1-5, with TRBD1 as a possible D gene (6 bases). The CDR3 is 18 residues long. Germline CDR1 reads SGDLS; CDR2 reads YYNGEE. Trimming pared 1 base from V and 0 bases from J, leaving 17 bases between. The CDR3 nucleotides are TGTGCCAGCAGCGTATTTCAACAGGGTCGTATTAGCAATCAGCCCCAGCATTTT. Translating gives CASSVFQQGRISNQPQHF.

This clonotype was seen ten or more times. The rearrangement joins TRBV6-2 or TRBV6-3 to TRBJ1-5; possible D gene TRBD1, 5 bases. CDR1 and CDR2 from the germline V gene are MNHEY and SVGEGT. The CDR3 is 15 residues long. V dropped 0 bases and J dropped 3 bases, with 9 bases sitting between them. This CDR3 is CASSYSWGFNQPQHF. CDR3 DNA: TGTGCCAGCAGTTACTCGTGGGGCTTCAATCAGCCCCAGCATTTT.

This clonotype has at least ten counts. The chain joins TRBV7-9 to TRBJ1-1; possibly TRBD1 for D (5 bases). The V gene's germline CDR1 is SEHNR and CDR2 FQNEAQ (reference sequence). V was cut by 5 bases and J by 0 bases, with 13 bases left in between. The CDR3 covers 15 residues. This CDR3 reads CASSPRGVVNTEAFF. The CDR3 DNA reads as TGTGCCAGCAGCCCCCGAGGGGTGGTGAACACTGAAGCTTTCTTT.

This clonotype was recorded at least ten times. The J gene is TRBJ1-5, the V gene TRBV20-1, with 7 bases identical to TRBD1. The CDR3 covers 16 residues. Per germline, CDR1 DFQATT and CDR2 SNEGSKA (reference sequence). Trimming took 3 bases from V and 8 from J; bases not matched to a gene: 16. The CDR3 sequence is CSARNKGAITQEPQHF. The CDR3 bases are TGCAGTGCTAGGAACAAGGGGGCGATAACCCAAGAGCCCCAGCATTTT.

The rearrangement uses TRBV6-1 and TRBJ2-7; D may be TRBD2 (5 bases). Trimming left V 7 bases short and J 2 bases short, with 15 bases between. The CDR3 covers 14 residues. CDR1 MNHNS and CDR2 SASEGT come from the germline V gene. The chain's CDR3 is CASNLPQRTYEQYF. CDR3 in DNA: TGTGCCAGCAACTTGCCCCAGCGGACCTACGAGCAGTACTTC.

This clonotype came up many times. The CDR3: CAVGGANQPQHF. In DNA, the CDR3 is TGTGCCGTGGGGGGAGCCAATCAGCCCCAGCATTTT. The chain combines TRBV27 with TRBJ1-5, with a tentative D call TRBD1 (5 bases). Per germline, CDR1 MNHEY and CDR2 SMNVEV (reference sequence). V was shortened by 11 bases and J by 3 bases, with 11 bases between the two germline ends. The CDR3 is 12 residues long.

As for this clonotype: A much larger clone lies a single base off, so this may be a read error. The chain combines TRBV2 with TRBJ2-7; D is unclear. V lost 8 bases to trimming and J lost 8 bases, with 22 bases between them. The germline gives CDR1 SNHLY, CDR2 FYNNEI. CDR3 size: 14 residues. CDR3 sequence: CASCVEMAGEQQYF. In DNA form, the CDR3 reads TGTGCCAGCTGTGTGGAGATGGCAGGAGAGCAGCAGTACTTC.

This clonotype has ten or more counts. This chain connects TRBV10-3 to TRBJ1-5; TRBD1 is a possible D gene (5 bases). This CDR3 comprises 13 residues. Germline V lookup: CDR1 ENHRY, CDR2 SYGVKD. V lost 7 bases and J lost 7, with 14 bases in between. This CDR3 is CAITGDSGQPQHF. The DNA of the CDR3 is TGTGCCATCACCGGGGACTCCGGGCAGCCCCAGCATTTT.

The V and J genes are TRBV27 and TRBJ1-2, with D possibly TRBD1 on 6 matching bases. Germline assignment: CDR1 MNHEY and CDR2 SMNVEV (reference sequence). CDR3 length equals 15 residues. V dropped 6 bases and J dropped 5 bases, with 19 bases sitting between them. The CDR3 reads CASSQGHRGFYGYTF. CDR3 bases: TGTGCCAGCAGCCAGGGACACCGGGGGTTTTATGGCTACACCTTC.

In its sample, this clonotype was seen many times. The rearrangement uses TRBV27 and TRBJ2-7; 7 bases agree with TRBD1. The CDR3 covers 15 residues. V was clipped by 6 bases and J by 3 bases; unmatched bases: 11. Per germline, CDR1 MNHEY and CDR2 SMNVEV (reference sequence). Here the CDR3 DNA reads TGTGCCAGCAGGCTTACCGGGACAGCTTACTACGAGCAGTACTTC. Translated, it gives CASRLTGTAYYEQYF.

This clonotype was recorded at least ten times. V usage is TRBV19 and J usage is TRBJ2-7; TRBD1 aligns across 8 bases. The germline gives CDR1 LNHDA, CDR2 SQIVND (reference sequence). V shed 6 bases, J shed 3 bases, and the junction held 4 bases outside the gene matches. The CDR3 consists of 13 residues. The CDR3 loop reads CASRDRGLYEQYF. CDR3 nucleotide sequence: TGTGCCAGTAGAGACAGGGGCCTCTACGAGCAGTACTTC.

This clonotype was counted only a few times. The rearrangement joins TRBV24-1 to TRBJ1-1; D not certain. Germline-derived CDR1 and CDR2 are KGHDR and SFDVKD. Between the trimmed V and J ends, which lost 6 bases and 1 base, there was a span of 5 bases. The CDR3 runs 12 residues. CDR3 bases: TGTGCCACCAGTCATAGGAACACTGAAGCTTTCTTT. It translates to CATSHRNTEAFF.

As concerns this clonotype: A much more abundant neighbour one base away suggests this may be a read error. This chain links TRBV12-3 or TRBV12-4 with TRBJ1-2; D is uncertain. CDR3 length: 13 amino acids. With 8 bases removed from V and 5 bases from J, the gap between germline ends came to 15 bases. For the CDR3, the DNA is TGTGCCAGCGGTCGGAGGACGGGATATGGCTACACCTTC. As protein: CASGRRTGYGYTF.

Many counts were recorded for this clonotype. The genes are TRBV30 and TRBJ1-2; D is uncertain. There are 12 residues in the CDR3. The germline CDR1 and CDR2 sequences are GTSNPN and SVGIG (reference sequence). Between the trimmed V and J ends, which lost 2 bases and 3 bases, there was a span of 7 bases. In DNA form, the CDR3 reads TGTGCCTGGAGTACCAGCGACTATGGCTACACCTTC. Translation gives CAWSTSDYGYTF.

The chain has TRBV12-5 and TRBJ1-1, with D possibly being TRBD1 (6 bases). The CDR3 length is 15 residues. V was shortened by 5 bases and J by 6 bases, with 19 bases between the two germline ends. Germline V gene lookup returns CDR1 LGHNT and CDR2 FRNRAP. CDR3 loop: CASGKGGSVTPEAFF. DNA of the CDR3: TGTGCTAGTGGTAAAGGGGGGAGTGTGACTCCTGAAGCTTTCTTT. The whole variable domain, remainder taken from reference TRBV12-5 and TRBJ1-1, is DARVTQTPRHKVTEMGQEVTMRCQPILGHNTVFWYRQTMMQGLELLAYFRNRAPLDDSGMPKDRFSAEMPDATLATLKIQPSEPRDSAVYFCASGKGGSVTPEAFFGQGTRLTVV.

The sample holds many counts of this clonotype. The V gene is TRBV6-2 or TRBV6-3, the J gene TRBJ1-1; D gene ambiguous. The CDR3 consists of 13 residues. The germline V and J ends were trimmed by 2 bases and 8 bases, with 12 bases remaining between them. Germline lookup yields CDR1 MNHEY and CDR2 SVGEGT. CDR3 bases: TGTGCCAGCAGTTACGAGTGGGAGCACGAAGCTTTCTTT. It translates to CASSYEWEHEAFF.

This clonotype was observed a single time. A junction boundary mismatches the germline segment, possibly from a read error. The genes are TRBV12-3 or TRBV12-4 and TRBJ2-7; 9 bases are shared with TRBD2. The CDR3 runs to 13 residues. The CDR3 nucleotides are TGTGCCAGCAGTTTGACTAGCGGCTACGGGCAGTACTTC. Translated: CASSLTSGYGQYF.

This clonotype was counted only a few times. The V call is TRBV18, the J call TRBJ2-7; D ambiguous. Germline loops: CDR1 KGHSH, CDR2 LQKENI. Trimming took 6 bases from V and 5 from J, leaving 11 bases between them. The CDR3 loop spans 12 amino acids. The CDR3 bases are TGTGCCAGCTCCCCCTTTTCGCACGAGCAGTACTTC. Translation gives CASSPFSHEQYF.

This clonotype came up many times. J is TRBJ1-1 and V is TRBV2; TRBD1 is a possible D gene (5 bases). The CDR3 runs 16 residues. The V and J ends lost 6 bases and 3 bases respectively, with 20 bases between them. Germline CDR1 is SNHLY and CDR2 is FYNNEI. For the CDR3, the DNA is TGTGCCAGCAGAGGGGACGGAATCCCACGGGACACTGAAGCTTTCTTT. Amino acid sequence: CASRGDGIPRDTEAFF.

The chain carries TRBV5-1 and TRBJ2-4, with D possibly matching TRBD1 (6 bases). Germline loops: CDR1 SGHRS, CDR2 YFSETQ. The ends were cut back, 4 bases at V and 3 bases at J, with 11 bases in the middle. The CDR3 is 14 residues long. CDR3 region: CASSPTGGKNIQYF. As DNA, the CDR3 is TGCGCCAGCAGCCCGACAGGAGGCAAAAACATTCAGTACTTC.

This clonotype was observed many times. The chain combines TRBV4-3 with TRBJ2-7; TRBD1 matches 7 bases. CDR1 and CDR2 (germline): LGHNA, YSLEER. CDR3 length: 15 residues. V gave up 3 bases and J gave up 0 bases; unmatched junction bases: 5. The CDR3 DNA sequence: TGCGCCAGCAGCCAGGGGACAGTGAGCTCCTACGAGCAGTACTTC. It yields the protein CASSQGTVSSYEQYF.